This TCR beta chain was profiled in a study of cytomegalovirus exposure and HLA in healthy donors (TCRdb year 2017). A note on the overall study: An earlier analysis of some 600 of the donors reported approximately 300 Gb of sequence data and some 110 million unique TCR beta sequences obtained from around 190 million T cells. The later analysis used no new phenotypic data to find candidate immune exposures, relying instead on TCR beta sequences and their occurrence across donors. A later analysis re-examined previously published TCR beta repertoires from more than 650 donors and added high-resolution HLA genotyping to investigate patterns of TCR occurrence. Because of strong linkage in the cohort, five DR-DQ haplotypes were treated as single units for association and clustering. HLA typing included class I and class II loci at four-digit resolution. High-throughput TCR immunosequencing, statistical association of individual TCRs with disease status, and machine learning were combined to predict cytomegalovirus infection status. Typing coverage varied by locus: about 629-630 donors for A, B, C, DRB1 and DQB1; around 560 for DQA1; over 600 for DPA1; about 450 for DPB1. In a later genetic analysis, genome-wide SNP genotypes for about three fifths of the roughly 670 donors were used, and that subset was treated as a discovery cohort. Donor age, sex, ethnicity and CMV serostatus were compiled together with the repertoire data. To decide whether each TCR beta V gene segment behaved as functional or pseudogenic, an earlier analysis of approximately 620 of the donors relied on high-throughput TCR beta sequencing. Roughly 300 gigabases of sequencing data and 70 million to 100 million unique TCR sequences were included in an early release covering 550 to 800 HLA-typed donors. In addition to the first cohort of approximately 670 subjects, a separate validation cohort of approximately 130 different subjects was used. The study was designed to test whether signatures of past pathogen exposure could be identified by cataloging public T cell receptors. Of the 398 genotyped donors, roughly 85% fell in the genetic ancestry cluster associated with self-reported Caucasian donors. Among about 390 genotyped donors of the cohort, an average of about 240,000 unique TCR beta nucleotide sequences were sequenced per donor, roughly 20% of them non-productive. The study profiled the T cell repertoires of about 720 subjects by immunosequencing and related them to cytomegalovirus serostatus. All discovery cohort repertoires had been generated using a single sequencing platform. Study-wide conclusions, independent of this receptor: In a later analysis, several top co-occurrence clusters were reported to appear linked to parvovirus B19, influenza, CMV and Epstein-Barr virus. Only TCR beta chains were sequenced in this cohort, and the absence of alpha or paired-chain data limited detectable features. When HLA alleles, especially DR and DQ, strongly co-occurred, attributing TCR associations to individual alleles was difficult. It was suggested by the authors that the approach could potentially be generalized to other disease states and immunological phenotypes. Across donors, most TCR sequences were observed very rarely, whereas some public TCRs were present in many individuals. In a later genetic analysis, a missense DCLRE1C variant was associated with V-gene and J-gene trimming of TCR beta chains, and the association was replicated in an independent cohort. A cluster of highly shared sequence variants was judged likely to represent a technical artifact of the sequencing pipeline. Because HLA typing was missing for some donors at each locus, association tests included only the typed subset. Compared with the approximately 600-donor mean, donors in an Asian-associated ancestry cluster had fewer N-insertions in productive TCRs, according to a later genetic analysis. In vitro tests confirmed that three of the cytomegalovirus-associated TCR beta chains recognize cytomegalovirus antigens. Because counts were too low, 15 to 20 rarely observed V segments, including chromosome 9 orphons, were left out of the earlier analysis of 587 of the donors. Some IMGT-functional V segments, including TRBV6-2 and TRBV6-3, could not be distinguished by the 87-base-pair reads and were therefore excluded. Roughly uniform sequencing depth across donors was assumed in presence/absence analyses, although this assumption may not hold. Most CMV-associated TCR beta chains appeared to be HLA-restricted in a later analysis, and the HLA associations seemed to be driven largely by CMV exposure. Correlated functional status among segregating V segments might reflect linkage disequilibrium, but an unknown experimental factor could not be ruled out. The study listed 150 to 200 TCR beta chains as associated with cytomegalovirus. Cytomegalovirus status was reported to be diagnosed by the classifier with high specificity and sensitivity in both the original and validation cohorts. A later analysis associated around 16,000 TCR beta sequences with specific HLA alleles at a false discovery rate of 0.05. According to a later analysis, TCR association rates differed among HLA loci, with DRB1 alleles showing the most associated TCRs and HLA-C alleles showing the fewest. Broadly in line with IMGT annotations, most TCR beta V segments showed up in productive rearrangements about 87% or about 30% of the time in an earlier analysis of several hundred of the donors. CMV serostatus was the only immune exposure information available for the cohort. In a later analysis, HLA-associated TCR beta chains were found to be more clonally expanded and to have lower generation probabilities than equally common non-associated chains. A further reported finding was that TCR beta sequences accurately predicted the HLA-A and HLA-B alleles for most subjects in the first cohort.

With regard to this clone: It has no known antigen specificity. Nothing much larger sits one base from this clone, and base qualities are not available.

The CDR3 runs 15 residues from the cysteine to the phenylalanine. Only the CDR3 part of the read is kept: 45 bases, read in frame from the first base. V has 8 bases trimmed and J has 5 bases trimmed; junction bases matching no gene number 14. The germline V gene encodes CDR1 LNHNV and CDR2 YYDKDF (reference sequence). The cohort was made up of several hundred healthy bone marrow donors. At the time of sampling, every cohort member was nominally healthy, though immune exposures that went unrecorded were likely present. The donor tested CMV seronegative, placing the donor among the roughly 340 seronegative members of the cohort. A peripheral blood sample was collected from each donor, and TCR beta sequencing was performed on peripheral blood mononuclear cells. The Qiagen DNeasy Blood Extraction Kit was used to extract genomic DNA from the blood cell samples. Library preparation was by the immunoSEQ multiplex PCR assay. For the multiplex PCR, a mixture combining 60 forward primers for TCR Vbeta segments and 13 reverse primers for TCR Jbeta segments was used. The CDR3 region of rearranged TCR beta genes was amplified from genomic DNA with a multiplex PCR assay. Amplified TCR beta libraries were sequenced as 87-base-pair reads on the Illumina HiSeq System. Processing in the source paper ran as follows. Across the 700 or so repertoires, a later analysis counted about 81 million unique TCR beta chains, 9.5 million to 12 million of which were shared by at least two donors. A nearest-neighbor algorithm error-corrected the raw reads and collapsed the reads into unique sequences, merging closely related sequences to remove PCR and sequencing errors. Alignment of CDR3 sequences to IMGT reference sequences was used to assign V, D and J gene segments. For a sequence to be retained, at least a six-nucleotide match to both a V gene segment and a J gene segment was required. Rearrangements were called productive when the CDR3 lacked stop codons and stayed in frame with V and J; all others were non-productive. Following IMGT convention, CDR3 was defined as the stretch from the second conserved V-encoded cysteine to the conserved J-encoded phenylalanine. In an earlier analysis of around 570 of the donors, sequences lacking an unambiguous match to a single V gene segment were excluded. An earlier analysis of fewer than 750 of the donors classified V segments as functional when productive rearrangements were above 56.7% and as segregating when the standard deviation between donors was above 5%. A statistical classification framework was built for diagnosing cytomegalovirus status from the catalog of TCR beta chain sequences. A later analysis assigned V and J genes by comparing TCR nucleotide sequences with IMGT/GENE-DB human TR gene sequences. The TCRdist pipeline was used in a later analysis to assign CDR3 sequences and most-parsimonious VDJ recombination scenarios. In a later analysis, each TCR beta chain was defined by its CDR3 amino acid sequence together with its V-gene family, and reads lacking a unique V-gene family were excluded. As a way to deal with suspected cross-contamination and a sequencing artifact, a later analysis dropped 500 to 700 nucleotide sequences that were highly shared and had low generation probability. In a later analysis, a clonal expansion index was calculated for each public chain from normalized within-repertoire ranks of inferred template counts. Generation probabilities in a later analysis came from a VDJ recombination model fitted to out-of-frame rearrangements, and those results were checked against IGoR. In a later analysis, TCR-TCR, TCR-HLA and TCR-CMV co-occurrence was scored with hypergeometric tests, and a repertoire-size bias correction was applied to TCR pairs. To estimate false discovery rates, a later analysis permuted the HLA or CMV assignments 20 times. A later analysis grouped co-occurring TCRs with DBSCAN, adding TCRdist sequence similarity when clustering within HLA-allele-positive subsets. For co-occurrence clustering, repertoires with fewer than 30,000 or more than 120,000 public chains were excluded, along with roughly five repertoires with anomalous nucleotide sharing. Sourced from immuneACCESS, this table was stored by TCRdb with only in-frame sequences that have V and J called. A share of the clones is absent; for the studies checked, an unresolved V gene accounts for under half, and the remainder has no known explanation. V and J calls and clone size are as listed in that table; D and trimming were resolved from the DNA. Across this sample there are approximately 150,000 clones, with 80% seen only once. Of the sample, around 5% falls within the top ten clones.

This TCR was recovered from a man aged 30 to 39 in good health and CMV-seronegative. Source material: PBMCs. The chain is made from TRBV15 and TRBJ1-1; TRBD1 fits 7 bases in the junction. The DNA sequence is as follows: TGTGCCACCTCCAGGGGGGCCCGAATCATGACTGAAGCTTTCTTT. It specifies CATSRGARIMTEAFF.